What follows describes a single T cell receptor (beta chain). This clonotype has more than one count but fewer than ten. What antigen it recognizes has not been identified. Within one base of it there is no much larger clone, and no base qualities were kept. This was a case-control study nested in a cohort of healthcare workers in London, UK, who had nasopharyngeal swab PCR tests and blood samples taken every week. Between 23 and 31 March 2020, the week of the UK lockdown, healthcare workers were enrolled and then followed up weekly for as long as 16 weeks. The data belong to a study of early T cells in non-severe SARS-CoV-2 infection (dated by TCRdb to the early 2020s). Study-wide context: Bulk RNA from unsorted whole blood was used for TCR sequencing, so alpha and beta chains could not be paired. Study-wide findings and limitations: VDJdb matching was skewed toward anti-spike CD8 responses and likely underestimated virus-specific expansions by missing private and CD4 specificities.

The germline V gene (reference sequence) sets CDR1 to SGHNT and CDR2 to YYREEE. The CDR3 starts with the cysteine, ends with the phenylalanine, and has 12 residues. Kept here is only the CDR3 DNA, which spans 36 bases and is read in frame from base 1. Trimming costs V 2 bases and J 6 bases, and their ends lie 5 bases apart. The library relied on 5' RACE. Sequenced on a NextSeq 500. The TCR library protocol attached unique molecular identifiers to individual cDNA molecules to correct for sequencing error and PCR bias. Sequencing covered both TCR alpha and beta chains, and within each sample the abundances of alpha and beta sequences were tightly co-correlated. As for the authors' bioinformatics: V gene, J gene and CDR3 annotation of TCR sequences was performed with Decombinator V4. Expanded TCRs were defined as changing significantly between any two time points under a Poisson model with p below 0.0001. TCR abundances were normalised to the total number of TCRs sequenced per sample and were expressed as counts per million. MAIT TCRs were defined by TRAV1-2 paired with TRAJ12, TRAJ20 or TRAJ33, and iNKT TCRs by TRAV10 paired with TRAJ18. VDJdb, accessed 1 November 2021, was searched for CMV, EBV and SARS-CoV-2 annotated TCRs, with TCRs annotated for multiple antigens excluded. TCRdb trimmed the raw reads at Q25, called clones with MiXCR and kept productive beta chains. Entries are consolidated by CDR3 protein sequence, retaining the most common genes and DNA. The V and J calls were determined by TCRdb, not by the authors. The sample has about 27,000 distinct CDR3 sequences on record, 4.5% to 6% of them singletons. Jointly, the top ten make up approximately 0.92% of the sample.

Specimen: whole blood. The source of this sequence is an adult who was a healthcare worker with PCR-confirmed SARS-CoV-2 infection or an uninfected control (not recorded which). Recombination linked TRBV5-4 to TRBJ1-4, with the D gene uncertain. Read as DNA, the sequence is TGTGCCAGCAGCTTCCTCGATGAAAAACTGTTTTTT. It encodes CASSFLDEKLFF.